This T cell receptor (beta chain) was profiled in a study of shared clonotypes between healthy human individuals. Study-wide background: CD4 naive and CD4 memory each took three plates per donor, while CD8 naive took two and CD8 memory one.

With regard to this clone: Its antigen remains unidentified.

The assay was run at deep level. Produced via immunoSEQ multiplex PCR; TCRdb's table is partial and in-frame only. This table has 1,400,000 or so clones, approximately 98.5% appearing once. Study-wide points: Naive subsets usually exceeded memory subsets in estimated richness. Generation probabilities of non-shared clonotypes were lower (relative to those shared by all four donors).

What was sequenced was naive CD4+ T cells sorted from blood. Subset in this sample: CD45RA+ positively selected. This TCR was recovered from a man aged 30 to 45 in good health.

CDR3 DNA: TGTGCCATCAGTGCAACTAGCTCTTACGAGCAGTACTTC. Protein sequence: CAISATSSYEQYF. The chain couples TRBV10-3 to TRBJ2-7, with TRBD2 as a possible D gene (6 bases). CDR1 is ENHRY, CDR2 SYGVKD, per germline. V shed 4 bases and J shed 4 bases, with 11 bases lying between them. The CDR3 loop spans 13 amino acids.